Shown below are 30 T cell receptor beta chains from a single sample sequenced in a study of cytomegalovirus exposure and HLA in healthy donors. Only in-frame clones appear in the TCRdb table, and some are missing; sequencing was by immunoSEQ multiplex PCR. The data show about 74,000 clones, roughly 94% seen once. The source material was PBMCs. These receptors came from a young woman in good health and CMV-seropositive.

There are many counts of this clone. The chain employs TRBV4-2 and TRBJ2-2; 12 nucleotides agree with TRBD2. The CDR3 spans 16 residues. Germline-derived CDR1 and CDR2 are LGHNA and YNFKEQ. The V gene end was trimmed by 0 bases and the J gene end by 6 bases; junction bases not matched to a gene: 2. The CDR3 protein is CASSQDPSGGAGELFF. CDR3 nucleotides: TGTGCCAGCAGCCAAGATCCTAGCGGGGGGGCCGGGGAGCTGTTTTTT.

The V call is TRBV6-5, the J call TRBJ2-7; the D gene is possibly TRBD2 (5 bases). Trimming shortened V by 9 bases and J by 2 bases, and 14 bases separated the two germline ends. In germline, CDR1 is MNHEY, CDR2 SVGAGI. The CDR3 extends over 13 amino acids. The CDR3, as DNA: TGTGCCAGTCTTTCGGACTCCACCTACGAGCAGTACTTC. Its protein is CASLSDSTYEQYF.

This rearrangement joins TRBV7-2 to TRBJ2-7, with 10 bases that match TRBD2. In germline, CDR1 is SGHTA, CDR2 FQGNSA. The CDR3 has 15 amino acids. V trimming: 7 bases; J trimming: 5 bases; junction bases outside the gene matches: 11. The CDR3 nucleotides are TGTGCCAGCATCCCTGGGACTAGCGTCACCCACGAGCAGTACTTC. This gives the protein CASIPGTSVTHEQYF.

This rearrangement joins TRBV5-4 to TRBJ2-3; TRBD2 matches 8 bases. Per the germline V gene, CDR1 is SGHNT and CDR2 is YYREEE (reference sequence). V shed 4 bases and J 5 bases; nucleotides not matched to a gene: 12. This CDR3 comprises 16 residues. As DNA, the CDR3 is TGTGCCAGCAGCCCCAGCGGGGGCGTGGATAGAGATACGCAGTATTTT. This codes for CASSPSGGVDRDTQYF.

A single count supports this clone. The rearrangement uses TRBV4-3 and TRBJ1-1; D not resolved. Trimming took 0 bases from V and 1 from J, leaving 12 bases between them. The CDR3 length is 16 residues. Germline V lookup: CDR1 LGHNA, CDR2 YSLEER. CDR3 sequence reads: CASSQDPVPPNTEAFF. CDR3 coding DNA: TGCGCCAGCAGCCAAGACCCCGTCCCCCCGAACACTGAAGCTTTCTTT.

The gene calls are TRBV4-3 and TRBJ1-1, with D possibly matching TRBD1 (5 bases). The germline V and J ends were trimmed by 0 bases and 6 bases, with 11 bases remaining between them. CDR1 is LGHNA, CDR2 YSLEER, per germline. The CDR3 has 14 residues. The CDR3 is CASSQDRVGPEAFF. The CDR3 coding sequence is TGCGCCAGCAGCCAAGACAGGGTCGGGCCTGAAGCTTTCTTT.

This rearrangement joins TRBV5-5 to TRBJ2-7; 9 nucleotides align to TRBD2. The CDR3 consists of 15 residues. The germline CDR1 and CDR2 sequences are SGHKS and YYEKEE (reference sequence). With 2 bases clipped from V and 5 bases from J, the junction kept 8 bases outside the gene matches. DNA for the CDR3: TGTGCCAGCAGCTTACTACAGCGGGGGGCCGACGAGCAGTACTTC. Its translation is CASSLLQRGADEQYF.

This rearrangement joins TRBV19 to TRBJ1-5, with 10 bases matching TRBD1. Germline values: CDR1 LNHDA, CDR2 SQIVND (reference sequence). After removal of 5 bases from V and 4 bases from J, the junction contained 11 bases not matched to a gene. The CDR3 contains 17 residues. The CDR3 DNA reads TGTGCCAGTAGTCCCCCGACCGGGACAGGGGATAATCAGCCCCAGCATTTT. Amino acids: CASSPPTGTGDNQPQHF.

This chain joins TRBV27 and TRBJ2-3; 8 bases line up with TRBD2. The CDR3 has 18 amino acids. Looked up from germline, CDR1 is MNHEY and CDR2 is SMNVEV (reference sequence). With V trimmed by 7 bases and J by 2 bases, 17 bases remained unmatched. As DNA, the CDR3 is TGTGCCAGCAAGTTGGGTGGGGGGGCGGGGGGCCTCACAGATACGCAGTATTTT. It encodes CASKLGGGAGGLTDTQYF.

This rearrangement joins TRBV30 to TRBJ1-2; D is uncertain. Germline loops: CDR1 GTSNPN, CDR2 SVGIG (reference sequence). The V and J ends lost 0 bases and 0 bases respectively, with 8 bases between them. The CDR3 is 14 residues long. This chain's CDR3 is CAWSVALSNYGYTF. The CDR3 DNA reads as TGTGCCTGGAGTGTAGCCTTATCTAACTATGGCTACACCTTC.

J is TRBJ1-1 and V is TRBV7-6; 7 bases line up with TRBD1. Germline V gene lookup returns CDR1 SGHVS and CDR2 FNYEAQ. After removal of 5 bases from V and 1 base from J, the junction contained 7 bases not matched to a gene. There are 15 residues in the CDR3. The CDR3 reads CASSPRTGSNTEAFF. The CDR3 nucleotides are TGTGCCAGCAGCCCAAGGACAGGATCGAACACTGAAGCTTTCTTT.

The chain carries TRBV4-3 and TRBJ2-1; 10 bases agree with TRBD2. Germline V CDR1 and CDR2: LGHNA, YSLEER. There are 15 residues in the CDR3. J lost 8 bases, V lost 1 base, and 5 bases had no gene match. The CDR3, as DNA: TGCGCCAGCAGCCAAGGAGCGGGGGGGCAGGATGAGCAGTTCTTC. It translates to CASSQGAGGQDEQFF.

The V call is TRBV30, the J call TRBJ2-3; TRBD2 agrees at 8 bases. The germline CDR1 and CDR2 sequences are GTSNPN and SVGIG (reference sequence). The CDR3 runs 15 residues. Unmatched junction bases numbered 5, after V lost 3 bases and J lost 0 bases. The CDR3 DNA is TGTGCCTGGAGCGGGGGGGGCCTGAGCACAGATACGCAGTATTTT. It is translated as CAWSGGGLSTDTQYF.

V usage is TRBV7-9 and J usage is TRBJ2-7; tentatively, D is TRBD2 (6 bases). Trimming cost V 5 bases and J 5 bases, with 16 bases left between them. The CDR3 covers 14 residues. Germline lookup yields CDR1 SEHNR and CDR2 FQNEAQ (reference sequence). CDR3 bases: TGTGCCAGCAGCATCGGGTGGGGGGAAGACGAGCAGTACTTC. As protein: CASSIGWGEDEQYF.

This chain uses TRBV5-6 with TRBJ1-1; 10 bases are shared with TRBD1. Per the germline V gene, CDR1 is SGHDT and CDR2 is YYEEEE. The length of the CDR3 is 16 residues. The V segment lost 0 bases and the J segment 7 bases; nucleotides outside the gene matches: 9. CDR3 in DNA: TGTGCCAGCAGCTTGGGAGGACAGGGGGAGTCCAATGAAGCTTTCTTT. Amino acid sequence: CASSLGGQGESNEAFF.

CDR3 coding DNA: TGTGCCAGCAGCTTCGGGACAGGGCCTCAAGAGACCCAGTACTTC. Encoded protein: CASSFGTGPQETQYF. The genes are TRBV7-9 and TRBJ2-5, with 9 positions matching TRBD1. The V gene end was trimmed by 3 bases and the J gene end by 2 bases; junction bases not matched to a gene: 4. From germline, CDR1 is SEHNR and CDR2 FQNEAQ (reference sequence). CDR3 length equals 15 residues.

The CDR3 nucleotides read TGCAGCGTTGATCTTGACAGCTACACCTTC. Translated, it gives CSVDLDSYTF. The chain is built from TRBV29-1 and TRBJ1-2; D remains unclear. From germline, CDR1 is SQVTM and CDR2 ANQGSEA. V lost 3 bases to trimming and J lost 9 bases, with 8 bases between them. The CDR3 spans 10 residues.

J is TRBJ2-1 and V is TRBV6-5, with D perhaps TRBD2 (6 bases). CDR1 is MNHEY, CDR2 SVGAGI, per germline. The CDR3 is 14 amino acids. V gave up 2 bases and J gave up 7 bases, with 12 bases separating them. In nucleotides, the CDR3 is TGTGCCAGCAGTTACGGGGAAGGAGGGAATGAGCAGTTCTTC. Residues: CASSYGEGGNEQFF.

V gene TRBV27 combines with J gene TRBJ2-3; a weak D match, TRBD2 (6 bases). V was shortened by 5 bases and J by 1 base, with 13 bases between the two germline ends. Germline V gene sequence: CDR1 MNHEY, CDR2 SMNVEV (reference sequence). This CDR3 is built from 15 residues. The CDR3 protein is CASSINTGGTDTQYF. Here the CDR3 DNA reads TGTGCCAGCAGTATAAACACGGGGGGCACAGATACGCAGTATTTT.

This clone showed up just a few times. J is TRBJ2-1 and V is TRBV20-1; 8 bases are a match to TRBD1. Germline lookup yields CDR1 DFQATT and CDR2 SNEGSKA (reference sequence). Trimming at V came to 1 base and at J to 15 bases, leaving 5 bases not matched to a gene. The CDR3 totals 11 residues. The DNA of the CDR3 is TGCAGTGCTAGAGTCCGGGACAGGCGGTTCTTC. As protein: CSARVRDRRFF.

This clone was seen just once. The rearrangement joins TRBV27 to TRBJ2-7, with 7 bases identical to TRBD1. This CDR3 region has 17 residues. The ends lost 5 bases at V and 3 bases at J; junction bases unmatched: 16. Germline values: CDR1 MNHEY, CDR2 SMNVEV (reference sequence). The CDR3 coding sequence is TGTGCCAGCAGTCTGCTCGGGACAGAACCAGAAGGCTACGAGCAGTACTTC. This translates into CASSLLGTEPEGYEQYF.

The V gene is TRBV12-5, the J gene TRBJ2-2; tentative D call: TRBD2 (5 bases). V lost 0 bases and J lost 6, with 17 bases in between. Germline V gives CDR1 LGHNT, CDR2 FRNRAP. This CDR3 region has 17 residues. DNA for the CDR3: TGTGCTAGTGGTTTGGTAGTTGTGAGGGAATGGTCCGGGGAGCTGTTTTTT. This encodes CASGLVVVREWSGELFF.

CDR3 amino acids: CASSFGGASETQYF. The DNA for the CDR3 is TGTGCCAGCAGCTTCGGGGGGGCTTCGGAGACCCAGTACTTC. This chain links TRBV7-9 with TRBJ2-5; 8 nucleotides align to TRBD2. Per germline, CDR1 SEHNR and CDR2 FQNEAQ (reference sequence). The CDR3 extends over 14 amino acids. The ends lost 3 bases at V and 5 bases at J; junction bases unmatched: 5.

The chain carries TRBV2 and TRBJ2-1, with TRBD2 matching 8 bases. The CDR3 sequence is 21 residues long. The J segment lost 7 bases and the V segment lost 2 bases, leaving 25 bases of the junction unmatched. The germline CDR1 and CDR2 sequences are SNHLY and FYNNEI. The CDR3 here is CASSEPSRASGRTQYENEQFF. CDR3 DNA sequence: TGTGCCAGCAGTGAACCTTCAAGGGCCAGCGGGAGAACACAGTATGAGAATGAGCAGTTCTTC.

This clone was recorded a few times. The chain combines TRBV7-3 with TRBJ1-2; a weak D match, TRBD1 (6 bases). V was pared by 3 bases and J by 4 bases, with 9 bases between. There are 13 residues in the CDR3. Germline CDR1 and CDR2: SGHTA and FQGTGA. The CDR3 reads CASSLDSFYGYTF. CDR3 DNA: TGTGCCAGCAGCTTGGACAGTTTCTATGGCTACACCTTC.

This clone came up once. The chain is built from TRBV19 and TRBJ2-1; no firm D call. Trimming stripped 1 base from V and 5 bases from J, with 9 bases between. Germline CDR1 is LNHDA and CDR2 is SQIVND (reference sequence). This CDR3 region has 14 residues. CDR3 protein: CASSIVAADNEQFF. Written as DNA, the CDR3 is TGTGCCAGTAGTATAGTGGCTGCCGACAATGAGCAGTTCTTC.

V gene TRBV28 combines with J gene TRBJ1-3; 8 positions match TRBD1. With V trimmed by 8 bases and J by 0 bases, 3 bases remained unmatched. There are 14 residues in the CDR3. The V gene's germline CDR1 is MDHEN and CDR2 SYDVKM. CDR3 sequence: CASATGGSGNTIYF. The CDR3 bases are TGTGCCAGCGCAACAGGGGGCTCTGGAAACACCATATATTTT. The variable domain in full, completed from reference TRBV28 and TRBJ1-3, reads DVKVTQSSRYLVKRTGEKVFLECVQDMDHENMFWYRQDPGLGLRLIYFSYDVKMKEKGDIPEGYSVSREKKERFSLILESASTNQTSMYLCASATGGSGNTIYFGEGSWLTVV.

The V and J genes are TRBV19 and TRBJ1-2; D unresolved. Trimming removed 7 bases at V and 5 bases at J, with 17 bases between. Looked up from germline, CDR1 is LNHDA and CDR2 is SQIVND (reference sequence). The CDR3 spans 14 residues. The chain's CDR3 is CASIRSTPGYGYTF. CDR3 coding DNA: TGTGCCAGTATTAGATCGACTCCTGGGTATGGCTACACCTTC.

V and J are TRBV28 and TRBJ1-6, with TRBD1 as a possible D gene (6 bases). The ends were cut back, 5 bases at V and 3 bases at J, with 11 bases in the middle. Germline values: CDR1 MDHEN, CDR2 SYDVKM. The CDR3 runs 15 residues. As DNA, the CDR3 is TGTGCCAGCAGTCCCACAGGGAACTATAATTCACCCCTCCACTTT. This encodes CASSPTGNYNSPLHF.

Only one count was recorded for this clone. The rearrangement links TRBV4-2 to TRBJ2-7; TRBD2 is a possible D gene (5 bases). CDR1 is LGHNA, CDR2 YNFKEQ, per germline. V lost 0 bases and J lost 6, with 15 bases in between. The CDR3 loop spans 15 amino acids. The CDR3 DNA is TGTGCCAGCAGCCAAGATAGGACTGCGGACTTCGAGCAGTACTTC. The encoded protein is CASSQDRTADFEQYF.